One and the same sample provided the 24 T cell receptor beta chains below, sequenced in a study of vaccination effects on CD4 cells after COVID-19. Scientists isolated CD4+ T cells after a roughly 9-day culture period ended. All participants had two doses of either the BNT162b2 or mRNA-1273 vaccine. Measured with immunoSEQ multiplex PCR; TCRdb has only the in-frame clones, and not every one. Here the sample spans approximately 60,000 clones, 78% being singletons. No antigen is known for these receptors. Sequences were derived from CD4+ T cells from PBMCs cultured without peptide, sampled after COVID-19 vaccination. All receptors derive from a human donor who received a COVID-19 vaccine.

The chain has TRBV20-1 and TRBJ1-1, with 7 bases lining up with TRBD1. The CDR3 length is 11 residues. Losses at the gene ends were 7 bases for V and 7 bases for J; bases not matched to a gene: 6. CDR1 is DFQATT, CDR2 SNEGSKA, per germline (reference sequence). The CDR3 protein is CSGQGGGEAFF. The CDR3 DNA reads as TGCAGTGGACAGGGAGGGGGTGAAGCTTTCTTT.

This clone was picked up a small number of times. The chain combines TRBV30 with TRBJ1-6, with no clear D. The CDR3 consists of 14 residues. Looked up from germline, CDR1 is GTSNPN and CDR2 is SVGIG (reference sequence). Trimming took 0 bases from V and 8 from J, leaving 11 bases between them. The CDR3 sequence is CAWSVGFEYSPLHF. CDR3 in DNA: TGTGCCTGGAGTGTAGGGTTTGAGTATTCACCCCTCCACTTT. The full variable domain, its missing parts supplied by reference TRBV30 and TRBJ1-6, is SQTIHQWPATLVQPVGSPLSLECTVEGTSNPNLYWYRQAAGRGLQLLFYSVGIGQISSEVPQNLSASRPQDRQFILSSKKLLLSDSGFYLCAWSVGFEYSPLHFGNGTRLTVT.

This chain joins TRBV11-2 and TRBJ2-7, with a tentative D call TRBD1 (5 bases). Between the trimmed V and J ends, which lost 1 base and 6 bases, there was a span of 7 bases. The CDR3 sequence is 12 residues long. In germline, CDR1 is SGHAT, CDR2 FQNNGV. This CDR3 is CASSLGRAEQYF. In DNA, the CDR3 is TGTGCCAGCAGCTTAGGCAGGGCCGAGCAGTACTTC.

The V call is TRBV6-5, the J call TRBJ1-2, with D unresolved. This CDR3 is built from 16 residues. Per the germline V gene, CDR1 is MNHEY and CDR2 is SVGAGI. V was trimmed by 0 bases and J by 2 bases, leaving 13 bases between them. This CDR3 reads CASSYSGSPRNYGYTF. DNA of the CDR3: TGTGCCAGCAGTTACTCGGGGAGCCCGAGGAACTATGGCTACACCTTC.

The V gene is TRBV9, the J gene TRBJ1-1; 9 nucleotides align to TRBD1. This CDR3 comprises 14 residues. Germline-derived CDR1 and CDR2 are SGDLS and YYNGEE. Trimming took 6 bases from V and 4 from J; bases not matched to a gene: 7. CDR3 coding DNA: TGTGCCAGCACCCCACAGGGGGCGAGCACTGAAGCTTTCTTT. Protein sequence: CASTPQGASTEAFF.

CDR3 DNA: TGTGCCAGCAGCTTAACAGCGCCGGGGACTGAAGCTTTCTTT. It translates to CASSLTAPGTEAFF. This chain links TRBV11-2 with TRBJ1-1, with no clear D. The CDR3 is 14 amino acids. Deletions cut 2 bases from V and 5 bases from J, with 12 bases between. CDR1 is SGHAT, CDR2 FQNNGV, per germline. Complete variable domain (other parts from reference TRBV11-2 and TRBJ1-1): EAGVAQSPRYKIIEKRQSVAFWCNPISGHATLYWYQQILGQGPKLLIQFQNNGVVDDSQLPKDRFSAERLKGVDSTLKIQPAKLEDSAVYLCASSLTAPGTEAFFGQGTRLTVV.

The chain has TRBV12-3 or TRBV12-4 and TRBJ1-2; 9 nucleotides align to TRBD1. The CDR3 is 13 residues long. J was trimmed by 8 bases and V by 6 bases; bases with no gene match: 7. In DNA, the CDR3 is TGTGCCAGCAGCCGAAGGACAGGGGACGGCTACACCTTC. Protein sequence: CASSRRTGDGYTF.

J is TRBJ2-7 and V is TRBV2; 9 bases fit TRBD1. Germline V gene sequence: CDR1 SNHLY, CDR2 FYNNEI. CDR3 length equals 14 residues. Losses at the gene ends were 6 bases for V and 4 bases for J; bases not matched to a gene: 7. Here the CDR3 DNA reads TGTGCCAGCAGGCTGGGGACAGGGAGGTACGAGCAGTACTTC. Translation gives CASRLGTGRYEQYF.

The chain recombines TRBV23-1 with TRBJ1-5, with TRBD1 as a possible D gene (6 bases). TRBV23-1 is marked as an open reading frame, function uncertain. CDR3 length: 15 amino acids. V lost 6 bases, J lost 0 bases, and 12 bases lay in between. CDR3 sequence: CASRKQGLSNQPQHF. As DNA, the CDR3 is TGCGCCAGCAGGAAACAGGGACTTAGCAATCAGCCCCAGCATTTT.

The chain couples TRBV6-5 to TRBJ1-5, with D perhaps TRBD1 (5 bases). The V end lost 10 bases, the J end lost 0 bases, and 13 bases lay between the germline ends. The length of the CDR3 is 14 residues. CDR1 is MNHEY and CDR2 is SVGAGI in the germline V gene. Written as DNA, the CDR3 is TGTGCCACAAGGGGAGGTTATAGCAATCAGCCCCAGCATTTT. It is translated as CATRGGYSNQPQHF.

The chain couples TRBV2 to TRBJ2-5, with 7 bases aligning to TRBD2. V shed 5 bases and J 2 bases; nucleotides not matched to a gene: 8. In germline, CDR1 is SNHLY, CDR2 FYNNEI. The CDR3 has 15 amino acids. This CDR3 reads CASSTNGRNQETQYF. CDR3 sequence (DNA): TGTGCCAGCAGTACGAACGGGAGGAATCAAGAGACCCAGTACTTC.

The CDR3 protein is CAWSVGWGDREKLFF. CDR3 nucleotides: TGTGCCTGGAGTGTAGGGTGGGGAGATAGGGAAAAACTGTTTTTT. The chain is built from TRBV30 and TRBJ1-4; D gene unclear. Looked up from germline, CDR1 is GTSNPN and CDR2 is SVGIG (reference sequence). Trimming removed 0 bases at V and 8 bases at J, with 16 bases between. The CDR3 runs 15 residues. The full variable domain, in which reference TRBV30 and TRBJ1-4 provide the parts outside the CDR3, is SQTIHQWPATLVQPVGSPLSLECTVEGTSNPNLYWYRQAAGRGLQLLFYSVGIGQISSEVPQNLSASRPQDRQFILSSKKLLLSDSGFYLCAWSVGWGDREKLFFGSGTQLSVL.

Here the CDR3 reads CASSSLVYSMNTEAFF. CDR3 coding DNA: TGTGCCAGCAGCTCTCTAGTCTACTCTATGAACACTGAAGCTTTCTTT. This rearrangement joins TRBV5-5 to TRBJ1-1; D is unclear. The germline gives CDR1 SGHKS, CDR2 YYEKEE (reference sequence). Between the trimmed V and J ends, which lost 3 bases and 0 bases, there was a span of 15 bases. The CDR3 length is 16 residues.

This rearrangement joins TRBV29-1 to TRBJ1-1, with TRBD1 identical over 9 bases. The CDR3 runs 16 residues. V gave up 7 bases and J gave up 0 bases; unmatched junction bases: 12. Germline V gives CDR1 SQVTM, CDR2 ANQGSEA. The CDR3 DNA follows: TGCAGCGGCACTCATGGGACAGGGACAATGAACACTGAAGCTTTCTTT. Translated, it gives CSGTHGTGTMNTEAFF.

The CDR3 DNA reads as TGTGCCAGCAGGACGGACAGCTCCTACAATGAGCAGTTCTTC. Residues: CASRTDSSYNEQFF. The chain is built from TRBV6-4 and TRBJ2-1; tentative D call: TRBD1 (6 bases). CDR3 length: 14 amino acids. Per the germline V gene, CDR1 is MRHNA and CDR2 is SNTAGT. Trimming pared 6 bases from V and 0 bases from J, leaving 9 bases between.

The J gene is TRBJ1-2, the V gene TRBV11-2; tentative D call: TRBD1 (5 bases). Trimming pared 0 bases from V and 4 bases from J, leaving 12 bases between. From germline, CDR1 is SGHAT and CDR2 FQNNGV. The CDR3 is 15 amino acids. In nucleotides, the CDR3 is TGTGCCAGCAGCTTAGAGCCCGGGACGTCCTATGGCTACACCTTC. Protein sequence: CASSLEPGTSYGYTF.

The chain uses TRBV3-1 (or the pseudogene TRBV3-2) and TRBJ2-3; the D gene is possibly TRBD2 (5 bases). From germline, CDR1 is LGHDT and CDR2 YNNKEL (reference sequence). V was pared by 1 base and J by 2 bases, with 10 bases between. The CDR3 is 15 residues long. CDR3 sequence reads: CASSQGTANTDTQYF. The CDR3 nucleotides read TGTGCCAGCAGCCAAGGGACTGCCAACACAGATACGCAGTATTTT.

The rearrangement uses TRBV11-3 and TRBJ1-1, with a tentative D call TRBD1 (6 bases). Trimming cost V 3 bases and J 5 bases, with 10 bases left between them. The germline V gene has CDR1 SGHNT and CDR2 YENEEA. This CDR3 region has 13 residues. Here the CDR3 reads CASSFGGRTEAFF. CDR3 coding DNA: TGTGCCAGCAGCTTTGGGGGGCGGACTGAAGCTTTCTTT.

The chain uses TRBV4-1 and TRBJ1-2; the D gene is possibly TRBD1 (6 bases). The CDR3 extends over 15 amino acids. CDR1 and CDR2 (germline): MGHRA, YSYEKL. V was pared by 5 bases and J by 3 bases, with 16 bases between. Here the CDR3 reads CASSSVRRGDYGYTF. Written as DNA, the CDR3 is TGCGCCAGCAGCTCCGTTCGCAGGGGCGACTATGGCTACACCTTC.

The chain recombines TRBV15 with TRBJ1-4; D is undetermined. The CDR3 extends over 15 amino acids. The V gene lost 8 bases and the J gene lost 3 bases, with 16 bases spanning the gap. Germline CDR1 is LNHNV and CDR2 is YYDKDF (reference sequence). CDR3 DNA sequence: TGTGCCACCCAGGCGGCACCAACCCCTAATGAAAAACTGTTTTTT. Its protein product is CATQAAPTPNEKLFF.

The V call is TRBV4-3, the J call TRBJ2-2; 7 bases map to TRBD2. CDR3 length: 14 amino acids. Per the germline V gene, CDR1 is LGHNA and CDR2 is YSLEER. V lost 0 bases and J lost 7; bases outside the gene matches: 2. The DNA of the CDR3 is TGCGCCAGCAGCCAAGACCCGGGGGGCGGGGAGCTGTTTTTT. Its protein is CASSQDPGGGELFF.

The gene calls are TRBV5-1 and TRBJ1-1, with D tentatively TRBD1 (5 bases). This CDR3 is 13 amino acids long. In germline, CDR1 is SGHRS, CDR2 YFSETQ. Deletions cut 2 bases from V and 3 bases from J, with 8 bases between. The CDR3 region is CASSFQGDTEAFF. As DNA, the CDR3 is TGCGCCAGCAGCTTTCAGGGAGACACTGAAGCTTTCTTT.

The V and J genes are TRBV9 and TRBJ1-6, with D possibly matching TRBD1 (6 bases). Between the trimmed V and J ends, which lost 4 bases and 8 bases, there was a span of 13 bases. Germline values: CDR1 SGDLS, CDR2 YYNGEE. There are 14 residues in the CDR3. This CDR3 is CASSQGGNDSPLHF. The CDR3 nucleotides are TGTGCCAGCAGCCAAGGGGGGAACGATTCACCCCTCCACTTT.

The chain links TRBV5-8 to TRBJ2-1; 7 positions agree with TRBD1. CDR3 length: 17 amino acids. Germline trimming cut 3 bases from V and 4 bases from J; bases unmatched to any gene: 13. CDR1 SGHTS and CDR2 YDEGEE come from the germline V gene. The CDR3 DNA is TGTGCCAGCAGCTCGATCAACAGGGGCAATTATTACAATGAGCAGTTCTTC. It codes for CASSSINRGNYYNEQFF.